This is a list of T cell receptor beta chains from one sample in a study of blood T cells in healthy people across ages. TCRdb reprocessed the 5' RACE reads via MiXCR and lists one record per CDR3 protein. The sample holds roughly 1,100,000 distinct CDR3 sequences, approximately 26% seen once. The sample was also linked to a second study, of T cells of mothers and their children.

Sequenced sample: blood. Receptors were obtained from a girl aged 2-10 years in good health. CDR3s include the opening cysteine and the closing phenylalanine or tryptophan. The D gene is left open where the match is weak. Clone size appears in some rows only: once, few, many, or a class for an expanded clone.

TRBD2	TRBJ2-1	NA	TRBV20-1	TGCAGTGCAGAGAGCGGGAGGCCCGGGGATGAGCAGTTCTTC	CSAESGRPGDEQFF
TRBD1	TRBJ2-7	NA	TRBV6-1	TGTGCCAGCAGTGTACAGGGGGAATTCTACGAGCAGTACTTC	CASSVQGEFYEQYF
NA	TRBJ2-1	few	TRBV7-2	TGTGCCAGCAGCCGCGGTCTAGGGGTCTACAATGAGCAGTTCTTC	CASSRGLGVYNEQFF
TRBD1	TRBJ1-1	NA	TRBV27	TGTGCCAGCAGTTTAACAGGGGCCCCCGAGTCTTTCTTT	CASSLTGAPESFF
TRBD2	TRBJ2-5	NA	TRBV7-2	TGTGCCAGCAGCTTACCTCTAGCGGACCAAGAGACCCAGTACTTC	CASSLPLADQETQYF
TRBD1	TRBJ1-1	few	TRBV3-1	TGTGCCAGCAGCCAAGGCGGACAGGTTGGGGTGAAAGCTTTCTTT	CASSQGGQVGVKAFF
NA	TRBJ2-5	few	TRBV6-5	TGTGCCAGCAGTAGAGGGGGTCTGGAGACCCAGTACTTC	CASSRGGLETQYF
NA	TRBJ1-4	few	TRBV29-1	TGCAGCGGACTAATTTACAGGGTAAAATTTTTTTTT	CSGLIYRVKFFF
NA	TRBJ2-7	NA	TRBV10-3	TGTGCCATCAGTGAGACTGCCGACTACGAGCAGTACTTC	CAISETADYEQYF
NA	TRBJ2-3	NA	TRBV10-3	TGTGCCATCAAGGGATTCACAGATACGCAGTATTTT	CAIKGFTDTQYF